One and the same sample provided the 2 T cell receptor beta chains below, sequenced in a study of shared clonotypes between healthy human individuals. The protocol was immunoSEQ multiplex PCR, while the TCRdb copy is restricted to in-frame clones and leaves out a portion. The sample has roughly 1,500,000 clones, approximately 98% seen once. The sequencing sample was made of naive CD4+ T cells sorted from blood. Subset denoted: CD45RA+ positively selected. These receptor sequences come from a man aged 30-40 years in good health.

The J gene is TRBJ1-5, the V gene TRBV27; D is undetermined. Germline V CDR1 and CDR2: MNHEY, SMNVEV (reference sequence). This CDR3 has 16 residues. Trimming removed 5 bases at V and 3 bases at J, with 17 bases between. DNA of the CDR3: TGTGCCAGCAGTAGGTTAGGGAGAGACACCAATCAGCCCCAGCATTTT. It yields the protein CASSRLGRDTNQPQHF.

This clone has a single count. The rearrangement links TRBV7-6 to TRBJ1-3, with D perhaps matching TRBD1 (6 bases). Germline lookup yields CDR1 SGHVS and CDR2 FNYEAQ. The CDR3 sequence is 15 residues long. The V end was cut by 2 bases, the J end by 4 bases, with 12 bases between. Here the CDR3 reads CASSLMTGTGNTIYF. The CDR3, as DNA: TGTGCCAGCAGCTTAATGACAGGAACGGGAAACACCATATATTTT.